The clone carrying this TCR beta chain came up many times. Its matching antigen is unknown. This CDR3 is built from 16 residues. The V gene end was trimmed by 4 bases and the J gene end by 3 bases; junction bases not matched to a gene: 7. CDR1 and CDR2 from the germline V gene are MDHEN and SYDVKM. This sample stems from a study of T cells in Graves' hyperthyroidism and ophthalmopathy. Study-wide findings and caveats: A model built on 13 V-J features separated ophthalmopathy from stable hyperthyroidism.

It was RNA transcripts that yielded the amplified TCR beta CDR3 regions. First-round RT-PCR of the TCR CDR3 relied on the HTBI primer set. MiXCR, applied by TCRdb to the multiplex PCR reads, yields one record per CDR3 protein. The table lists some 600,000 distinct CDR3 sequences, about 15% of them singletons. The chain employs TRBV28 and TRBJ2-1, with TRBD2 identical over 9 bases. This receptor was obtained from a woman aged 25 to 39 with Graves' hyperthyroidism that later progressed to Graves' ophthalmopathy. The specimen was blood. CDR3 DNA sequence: TGTGCCAGCAGTTCTTTAGCGGGAGCACTCTACAATGAGCAGTTCTTC. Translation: CASSSLAGALYNEQFF.